The 3 T cell receptor beta chains below come from one sample, sequenced in a study of early T cells in non-severe SARS-CoV-2 infection. TCRdb reprocessed the 5' RACE reads via MiXCR and lists one record per CDR3 protein. The sample contains some 35,000 distinct CDR3 sequences, 5.5% to 8% of which appear only once. Sequencing was performed on whole blood, taken at baseline. The origin of the receptors is an adult who was a healthcare worker with PCR-confirmed SARS-CoV-2 infection or an uninfected control (not recorded which).

V is TRBV29-1 and J is TRBJ2-7; maybe TRBD1 (5 bases). Trimming cost V 6 bases and J 2 bases, with 20 bases left between them. The germline V gene encodes CDR1 SQVTM and CDR2 ANQGSEA. This CDR3 contains 15 residues. The CDR3, as DNA: TGCAGCGTCGAGGTAGGGGCCAAGCCAGCCTACGAGCAGTACTTC. Residues: CSVEVGAKPAYEQYF.

Many counts were recorded for this clonotype. This chain uses TRBV6-6 with TRBJ1-5, with TRBD1 matching 7 bases. Germline-derived CDR1 and CDR2 are MNHNY and SVGAGI (reference sequence). The CDR3 runs to 13 residues. The junction had 5 bases not matched to a gene; V was cut back by 8 bases and J by 4 bases. The CDR3 nucleotides read TGTGCCAGCGCGGGGACAGCGAATCAGCCCCAGCATTTT. As protein: CASAGTANQPQHF.

The V gene is TRBV7-2, the J gene TRBJ2-3, with D perhaps matching TRBD1 (5 bases). V was clipped by 3 bases and J by 6 bases, with 13 bases between them. CDR1 and CDR2 (germline): SGHTA, FQGNSA. CDR3 length equals 14 residues. This CDR3 is CASSLNRRVDTQYF. In DNA, the CDR3 is TGTGCCAGCAGCTTGAACAGGCGTGTTGATACGCAGTATTTT.